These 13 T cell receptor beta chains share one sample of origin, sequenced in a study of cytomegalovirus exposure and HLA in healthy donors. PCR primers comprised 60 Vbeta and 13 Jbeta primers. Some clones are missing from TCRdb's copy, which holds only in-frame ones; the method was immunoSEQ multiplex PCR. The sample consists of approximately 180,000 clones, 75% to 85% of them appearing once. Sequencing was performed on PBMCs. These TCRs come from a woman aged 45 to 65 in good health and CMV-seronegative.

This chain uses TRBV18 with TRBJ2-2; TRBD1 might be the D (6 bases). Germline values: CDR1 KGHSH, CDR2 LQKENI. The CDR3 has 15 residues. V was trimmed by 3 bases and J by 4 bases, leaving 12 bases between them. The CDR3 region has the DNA TGTGCCAGCTCACCTTACAGGGATCTCACCGGGGAGCTGTTTTTT. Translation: CASSPYRDLTGELFF.

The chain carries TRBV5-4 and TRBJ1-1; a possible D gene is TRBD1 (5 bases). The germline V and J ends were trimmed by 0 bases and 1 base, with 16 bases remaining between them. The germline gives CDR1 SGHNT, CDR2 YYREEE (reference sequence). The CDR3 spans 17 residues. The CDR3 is CASSLAGRAAANTEAFF. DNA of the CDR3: TGTGCCAGCAGCTTGGCTGGCAGGGCCGCAGCGAACACTGAAGCTTTCTTT.

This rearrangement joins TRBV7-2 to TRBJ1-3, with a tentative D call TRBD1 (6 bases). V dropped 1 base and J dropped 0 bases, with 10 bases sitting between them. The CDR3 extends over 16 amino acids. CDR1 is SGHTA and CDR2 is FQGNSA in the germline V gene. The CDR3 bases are TGTGCCAGCAGCTTAGAAGGACAGATCTCTGGAAACACCATATATTTT. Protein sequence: CASSLEGQISGNTIYF.

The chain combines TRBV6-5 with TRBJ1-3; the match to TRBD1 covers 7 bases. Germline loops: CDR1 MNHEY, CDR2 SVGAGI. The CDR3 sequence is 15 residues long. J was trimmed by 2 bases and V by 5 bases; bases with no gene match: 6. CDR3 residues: CASSQTGNTGNTIYF. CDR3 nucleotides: TGTGCCAGCAGTCAGACAGGGAACACTGGAAACACCATATATTTT.

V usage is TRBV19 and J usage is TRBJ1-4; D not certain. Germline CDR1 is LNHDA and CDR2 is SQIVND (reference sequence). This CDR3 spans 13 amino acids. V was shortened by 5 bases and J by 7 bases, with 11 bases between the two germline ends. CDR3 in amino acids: CASSPRYREKLFF. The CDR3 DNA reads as TGTGCCAGTAGTCCTAGATACCGTGAAAAACTGTTTTTT.

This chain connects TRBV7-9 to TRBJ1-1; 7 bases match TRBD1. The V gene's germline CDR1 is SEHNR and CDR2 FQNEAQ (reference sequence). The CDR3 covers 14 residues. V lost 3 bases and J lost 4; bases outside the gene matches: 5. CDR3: CASSFTGVGTEAFF. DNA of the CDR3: TGTGCCAGCAGCTTCACAGGGGTTGGCACTGAAGCTTTCTTT.

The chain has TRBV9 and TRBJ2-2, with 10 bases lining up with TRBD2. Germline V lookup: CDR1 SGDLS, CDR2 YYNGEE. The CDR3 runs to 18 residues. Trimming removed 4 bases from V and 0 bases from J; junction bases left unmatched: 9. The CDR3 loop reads CASSSRLAGASNTGELFF. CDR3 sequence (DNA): TGTGCCAGCAGCTCTCGGCTAGCGGGGGCCTCGAACACCGGGGAGCTGTTTTTT.

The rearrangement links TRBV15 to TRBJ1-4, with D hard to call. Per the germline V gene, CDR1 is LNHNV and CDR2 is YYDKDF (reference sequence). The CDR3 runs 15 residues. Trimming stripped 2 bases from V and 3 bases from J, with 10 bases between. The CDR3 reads CATSRRRGPNEKLFF. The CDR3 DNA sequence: TGTGCCACCAGCAGACGCCGAGGTCCTAATGAAAAACTGTTTTTT.

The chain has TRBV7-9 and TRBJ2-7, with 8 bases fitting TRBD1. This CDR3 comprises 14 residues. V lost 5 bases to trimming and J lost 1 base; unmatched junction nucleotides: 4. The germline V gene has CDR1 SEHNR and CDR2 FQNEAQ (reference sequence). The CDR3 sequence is CASSRQGSSYEQYF. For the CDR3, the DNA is TGTGCCAGCAGCCGACAGGGGTCTTCCTACGAGCAGTACTTC.

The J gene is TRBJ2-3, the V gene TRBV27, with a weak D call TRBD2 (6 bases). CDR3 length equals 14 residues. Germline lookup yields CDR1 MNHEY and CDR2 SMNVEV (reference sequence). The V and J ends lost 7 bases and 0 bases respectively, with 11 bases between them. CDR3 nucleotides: TGTGCCAGCACGGGACTCCGTAGCACAGATACGCAGTATTTT. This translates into CASTGLRSTDTQYF.

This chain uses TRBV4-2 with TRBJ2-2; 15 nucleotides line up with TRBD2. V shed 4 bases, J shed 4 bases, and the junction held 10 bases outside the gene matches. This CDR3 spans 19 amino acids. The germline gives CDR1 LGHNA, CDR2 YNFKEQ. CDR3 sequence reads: CASSLMGLAGGRGTGELFF. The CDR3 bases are TGTGCCAGCAGCCTTATGGGACTAGCGGGAGGTCGCGGCACCGGGGAGCTGTTTTTT.

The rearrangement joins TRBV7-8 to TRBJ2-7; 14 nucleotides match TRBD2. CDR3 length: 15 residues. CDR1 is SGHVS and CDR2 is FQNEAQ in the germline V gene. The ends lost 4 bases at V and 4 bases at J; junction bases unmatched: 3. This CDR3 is CASSSTSGGGYEQYF. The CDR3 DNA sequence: TGTGCCAGCAGCTCGACTAGCGGGGGGGGATACGAGCAGTACTTC.

The CDR3 sequence: CASSQDHRGHPYEQYF. The CDR3 DNA sequence: TGCGCCAGCAGCCAAGACCACAGGGGACATCCCTACGAGCAGTACTTC. The V and J genes are TRBV4-1 and TRBJ2-7; 7 bases agree with TRBD1. From germline, CDR1 is MGHRA and CDR2 YSYEKL. This CDR3 comprises 16 residues. V dropped 0 bases and J dropped 2; count of bases not matched to a gene: 7.